The 13 T cell receptor beta chains listed next were all sequenced from one sample in a study of T cell responses to AZD1222 COVID-19 vaccine. Only in-frame clones appear in the TCRdb table, and some are missing; sequencing was by immunoSEQ multiplex PCR. The sample shows some 97,000 clones, 85% to 95% of them seen only once. Here the sequenced sample was peripheral blood, taken on day 0 of AZD1222 vaccination. These receptors came from an adult in good health.

This rearrangement joins TRBV28 to TRBJ1-1; tentatively, D is TRBD1 (6 bases). The germline CDR1 and CDR2 sequences are MDHEN and SYDVKM. Deletions cut 2 bases from V and 0 bases from J, with 7 bases between. The CDR3 extends over 14 amino acids. The CDR3 DNA follows: TGTGCCAGCAGTTTAACAGGGATGAACACTGAAGCTTTCTTT. Translation gives CASSLTGMNTEAFF.

V is TRBV3-1 (or the pseudogene TRBV3-2) and J is TRBJ2-1; D call uncertain. Germline assignment: CDR1 LGHDT and CDR2 YNNKEL (reference sequence). V shed 0 bases and J shed 3 bases, with 18 bases lying between them. The CDR3 covers 18 residues. The CDR3 spells CASSQDVSGVEIYNEQFF. CDR3 DNA sequence: TGTGCCAGCAGCCAAGATGTTAGTGGGGTGGAAATCTACAATGAGCAGTTCTTC.

The J gene is TRBJ2-1, the V gene TRBV11-2; 9 bases fit TRBD2. J lost 5 bases, V lost 2 bases, and 7 bases had no gene match. Germline CDR1 is SGHAT and CDR2 is FQNNGV. There are 16 residues in the CDR3. CDR3 in amino acids: CASSLSLLAGHNEQFF. CDR3 DNA sequence: TGTGCCAGCAGCTTAAGTTTACTAGCGGGCCACAATGAGCAGTTCTTC.

In its sample, this clone was seen once. The chain has TRBV5-1 and TRBJ1-4, with D uncertain. The CDR3 contains 15 residues. Trimming stripped 0 bases from V and 7 bases from J, with 13 bases between. Germline loops: CDR1 SGHRS, CDR2 YFSETQ. CDR3 in amino acids: CASSLGAGPSEKLFF. CDR3 coding DNA: TGCGCCAGCAGCTTGGGGGCAGGACCGAGTGAAAAACTGTTTTTT.

This clone was found a few times. The chain links TRBV19 to TRBJ1-2; 10 positions match TRBD1. CDR3 length: 14 amino acids. The germline V gene encodes CDR1 LNHDA and CDR2 SQIVND (reference sequence). J gave up 7 bases and V 4 bases, and 6 bases lay outside the gene matches. CDR3 DNA: TGTGCCAGTAGTACTGACAGGGGGCCCGCTGGCTACACCTTC. Encoded protein: CASSTDRGPAGYTF.

V is TRBV7-3 and J is TRBJ2-1; D unresolved. CDR3 size: 14 residues. The germline V and J ends were trimmed by 8 bases and 3 bases, with 14 bases remaining between them. Germline V CDR1 and CDR2: SGHTA, FQGTGA. The CDR3 DNA follows: TGTGCCAGCTCGGGTGAAGGAAACTACAATGAGCAGTTCTTC. Translation gives CASSGEGNYNEQFF.

This sequence joins TRBV27 and TRBJ2-7, with no clear D. This CDR3 region has 13 residues. The V and J ends lost 6 bases and 2 bases respectively, with 11 bases between them. Per germline, CDR1 MNHEY and CDR2 SMNVEV (reference sequence). Written as DNA, the CDR3 is TGTGCCAGCAGCCGCATCCTCCCCTACGAGCAGTACTTC. It is translated as CASSRILPYEQYF.

This chain connects TRBV9 to TRBJ1-2; D is perhaps TRBD1 (6 bases). CDR3 length equals 16 residues. Trimming cost V 4 bases and J 0 bases, with 16 bases left between them. Per the germline V gene, CDR1 is SGDLS and CDR2 is YYNGEE. DNA for the CDR3: TGTGCCAGCAGCCTCGGACAGCCGATAACTAACTATGGCTACACCTTC. This sequence encodes CASSLGQPITNYGYTF. Using reference TRBV9 and TRBJ1-2 for the parts outside the CDR3, the full variable domain is DSGVTQTPKHLITATGQRVTLRCSPRSGDLSVYWYQQSLDQGLQFLIQYYNGEERAKGNILERFSAQQFPDLHSELNLSSLELGDSALYFCASSLGQPITNYGYTFGSGTRLTVV.

This clone was recorded once. V and J are TRBV19 and TRBJ1-1, with D possibly being TRBD1 (5 bases). V gave up 5 bases and J gave up 0 bases, with 13 bases separating them. Germline assignment: CDR1 LNHDA and CDR2 SQIVND (reference sequence). This CDR3 comprises 15 residues. The CDR3 nucleotides read TGTGCCAGTAGTTACGACAGCGCCTTGAACACTGAAGCTTTCTTT. Amino acids: CASSYDSALNTEAFF.

V gene TRBV28 combines with J gene TRBJ1-5; possible D gene TRBD1, 5 bases. The CDR3 is 15 residues long. From germline, CDR1 is MDHEN and CDR2 SYDVKM. Trimming stripped 8 bases from V and 5 bases from J, with 19 bases between. The CDR3 here is CASGVTGVGYQPQHF. In DNA, the CDR3 is TGTGCCAGCGGGGTGACGGGGGTAGGATATCAGCCCCAGCATTTT.

The chain combines TRBV4-1 with TRBJ2-2; TRBD2 matches at 9 bases. V dropped 1 base and J dropped 7; count of bases not matched to a gene: 10. Per the germline V gene, CDR1 is MGHRA and CDR2 is YSYEKL. The CDR3 covers 17 residues. The CDR3 here is CASSQVAGGPSGGELFF. CDR3 coding DNA: TGCGCCAGCAGCCAAGTGGCGGGAGGGCCGTCCGGCGGGGAGCTGTTTTTT.

This clone showed up just once. This chain links TRBV18 with TRBJ2-1; 9 bases are shared with TRBD2. V was pared by 6 bases and J by 5 bases, with 5 bases of the junction left unmatched. This CDR3 spans 14 amino acids. Germline values: CDR1 KGHSH, CDR2 LQKENI. The CDR3 reads CASSRQRGDNEQFF. CDR3 in DNA: TGTGCCAGCTCCCGCCAGCGGGGGGACAATGAGCAGTTCTTC.

The CDR3 protein is CASSSIRDRFSYEQYF. Here the CDR3 DNA reads TGTGCCAGCAGCTCGATCCGGGACAGGTTCTCCTACGAGCAGTACTTC. This sequence joins TRBV5-6 and TRBJ2-7, with 8 bases that match TRBD1. Trimming took 3 bases from V and 0 from J; bases not matched to a gene: 8. Germline V CDR1 and CDR2: SGHDT, YYEEEE. The CDR3 runs to 16 residues. Filled out from reference TRBV5-6 and TRBJ2-7, the complete variable domain reads DAGVTQSPTHLIKTRGQQVTLRCSPKSGHDTVSWYQQALGQGPQFIFQYYEEEERQRGNFPDRFSGHQFPNYSSELNVNALLLGDSALYLCASSSIRDRFSYEQYFGPGTRLTVT.